The rows below give T cell receptor beta chains drawn from one sample of a study of a mutant IDH1 vaccine in newly diagnosed glioma. These receptors' antigens are unknown. Assay used: immunoSEQ multiplex PCR; TCRdb lists only in-frame clones, some missing. The sample lists over 30,000 clones, around 60% occurring once. The sample consisted of PBMCs, taken from a glioma patient whose treatment included an IDH1 peptide vaccine. Source of these receptors: a woman aged 18 to 35 with glioma. Each CDR3 is given with its conserved first and last residue. D genes are given only for firm matches. Clone size is shown for a subset of rows, as once, few, many or a class of expanded clone.

CDR3 protein: CASSEGYRTSSYEQYF
CDR3 DNA: TGTGCCAGCAGTGAAGGATATCGGACAAGCTCCTACGAGCAGTACTTC
V gene: TRBV2
clone size: -
J gene: TRBJ2-7
D gene: -

CDR3 protein: CASSFSGFPGANVLTF
CDR3 DNA: TGCGCCAGCAGCTTTTCGGGTTTCCCCGGGGCCAACGTCCTGACTTTC
V gene: TRBV5-1
clone size: -
J gene: TRBJ2-6
D gene: -

CDR3 protein: CASSGGRGVNTGELFF
CDR3 DNA: TGTGCCAGCAGTGGGGGCAGGGGAGTTAACACCGGGGAGCTGTTTTTT
V gene: TRBV2
clone size: -
J gene: TRBJ2-2
D gene: -

CDR3 protein: CASSQGLAGDTGELFF
CDR3 DNA: TGTGCCAGCAGCCAGGGACTAGCGGGAGATACCGGGGAGCTGTTTTTT
V gene: TRBV7-2
clone size: -
J gene: TRBJ2-2
D gene: TRBD2

CDR3 protein: CATTRGEDPQETQYF
CDR3 DNA: TGTGCCACGACCAGGGGGGAGGACCCCCAAGAGACCCAGTACTTC
V gene: TRBV15
clone size: few
J gene: TRBJ2-5
D gene: -

CDR3 protein: CASSPWSGSNYEQYF
CDR3 DNA: TGCGCCAGCAGCCCCTGGAGTGGCAGTAATTACGAGCAGTACTTC
V gene: TRBV5-1
clone size: -
J gene: TRBJ2-7
D gene: -

CDR3 protein: CSVGARAKDEQFF
CDR3 DNA: TGCAGCGTGGGGGCCAGGGCTAAGGATGAGCAGTTCTTC
V gene: TRBV29-1
clone size: -
J gene: TRBJ2-1
D gene: -

CDR3 protein: CASSLQGTGTNEKLFF
CDR3 DNA: TGTGCCAGCAGTCTTCAAGGGACAGGGACAAATGAAAAACTGTTTTTT
V gene: TRBV5-4
clone size: -
J gene: TRBJ1-4
D gene: TRBD1

CDR3 protein: CASSVAGVRDTQYF
CDR3 DNA: TGTGCCAGCAGCGTAGCCGGGGTAAGGGATACGCAGTATTTT
V gene: TRBV9
clone size: -
J gene: TRBJ2-3
D gene: -

CDR3 protein: CASSYRRDRGSYEQYF
CDR3 DNA: TGTGCCAGCAGTTACCGGCGGGACAGGGGCTCCTACGAGCAGTACTTC
V gene: TRBV6-6
clone size: -
J gene: TRBJ2-7
D gene: TRBD1

CDR3 protein: CASSQSTGVPSYEQYF
CDR3 DNA: TGCGCCAGCAGTCAAAGCACCGGGGTTCCCTCTTACGAGCAGTACTTC
V gene: TRBV5-1
clone size: -
J gene: TRBJ2-7
D gene: -

CDR3 protein: CASSLRGNQETQYF
CDR3 DNA: TGTGCTAGCAGCTTAAGGGGAAACCAAGAGACCCAGTACTTC
V gene: TRBV7-7
clone size: few
J gene: TRBJ2-5
D gene: -

CDR3 protein: CASSIGQGYTEAFF
CDR3 DNA: TGTGCCAGTAGTATAGGCCAGGGGTACACTGAAGCTTTCTTT
V gene: TRBV19
clone size: few
J gene: TRBJ1-1
D gene: -

CDR3 protein: CASTLSLPDRGGYTF
CDR3 DNA: TGTGCCAGTACCTTATCTCTCCCGGACCGTGGTGGCTACACCTTC
V gene: TRBV19
clone size: -
J gene: TRBJ1-2
D gene: -

CDR3 protein: CASSLTPQWTASGNTIYF
CDR3 DNA: TGCGCCAGCAGCTTGACCCCGCAATGGACAGCCTCTGGAAACACCATATATTTT
V gene: TRBV5-1
clone size: -
J gene: TRBJ1-3
D gene: -

CDR3 protein: CSIRTGTWNTGELFF
CDR3 DNA: TGCAGCATCCGAACCGGGACATGGAACACCGGGGAGCTGTTTTTT
V gene: TRBV29-1
clone size: -
J gene: TRBJ2-2
D gene: -

CDR3 protein: CSVETRDSGNGYTF
CDR3 DNA: TGCAGCGTTGAGACCAGGGACAGCGGCAATGGCTACACCTTC
V gene: TRBV29-1
clone size: -
J gene: TRBJ1-2
D gene: TRBD1

CDR3 protein: CSVGGQGANTGELFF
CDR3 DNA: TGCAGCGTCGGTGGACAGGGAGCGAACACCGGGGAGCTGTTTTTT
V gene: TRBV29-1
clone size: few
J gene: TRBJ2-2
D gene: TRBD1

CDR3 protein: CASSVGTNTEAFF
CDR3 DNA: TGTGCCAGCAGCGTAGGGACGAACACTGAAGCTTTCTTT
V gene: TRBV9
clone size: few
J gene: TRBJ1-1
D gene: -

CDR3 protein: CASSSGGRNTGELFF
CDR3 DNA: TGTGCCAGCAGCTCTGGCGGGAGGAACACCGGGGAGCTGTTTTTT
V gene: TRBV7-2
clone size: -
J gene: TRBJ2-2
D gene: TRBD2

CDR3 protein: CSVDNRAGGNEQYF
CDR3 DNA: TGCAGCGTTGATAATAGGGCAGGGGGAAACGAGCAGTACTTC
V gene: TRBV29-1
clone size: -
J gene: TRBJ2-7
D gene: TRBD1

CDR3 protein: CASSVISGNSYEQYF
CDR3 DNA: TGTGCCAGCAGTGTAATCAGCGGGAACTCCTACGAGCAGTACTTC
V gene: TRBV6-1
clone size: few
J gene: TRBJ2-7
D gene: TRBD2

CDR3 protein: CASGPLAGGLYEQYF
CDR3 DNA: TGCGCCAGCGGGCCTCTAGCGGGAGGCCTCTACGAGCAGTACTTC
V gene: TRBV4-1
clone size: -
J gene: TRBJ2-7
D gene: TRBD2

CDR3 protein: CASSVSGVGSGNIQYF
CDR3 DNA: TGTGCCAGCAGCGTGAGCGGGGTCGGGTCGGGAAACATTCAGTACTTC
V gene: TRBV7-3
clone size: -
J gene: TRBJ2-4
D gene: TRBD2